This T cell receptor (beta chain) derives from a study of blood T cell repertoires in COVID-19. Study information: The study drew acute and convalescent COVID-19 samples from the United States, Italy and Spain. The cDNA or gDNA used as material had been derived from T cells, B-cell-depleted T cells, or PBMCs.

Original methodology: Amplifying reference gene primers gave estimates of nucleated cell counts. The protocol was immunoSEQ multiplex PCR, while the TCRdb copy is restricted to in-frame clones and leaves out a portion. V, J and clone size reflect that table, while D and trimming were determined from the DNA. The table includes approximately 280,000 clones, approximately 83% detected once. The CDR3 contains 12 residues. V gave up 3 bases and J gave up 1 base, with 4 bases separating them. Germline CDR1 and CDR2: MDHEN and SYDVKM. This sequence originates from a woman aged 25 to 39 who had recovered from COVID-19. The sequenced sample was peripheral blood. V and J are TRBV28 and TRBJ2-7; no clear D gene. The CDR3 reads CASSFLSYEQYF. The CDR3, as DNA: TGTGCCAGCAGTTTCTTGTCCTACGAGCAGTACTTC.